The entry that follows covers one T cell receptor beta chain sequence. Its antigen is undetermined. CDR1 MNHEY and CDR2 SMNVEV come from the germline V gene (reference sequence). V trimming: 5 bases; J trimming: 1 base; junction bases outside the gene matches: 8. This CDR3 region has 16 residues. The data belong to a study of OX40 agonist ivuxolimab in advanced cancers. Across the whole study: Ivuxolimab is a fully human IgG2 antibody that activates OX40 (CD134). Patient treatment consisted of intravenous ivuxolimab administration every 2 weeks at 0.01 to 10 mg/kg. Study results and caveats: CD4+ T cells averaged fewer expanded clones than CD8+ T cells.

Systemic immunosuppression or autoimmune disease history was grounds to exclude patients. TCRdb keeps only in-frame clones here, not all; method: immunoSEQ multiplex PCR. The sample lists roughly 72,000 clones; 81% were seen once. Sequences were derived from CD4+ or CD8+ T cells sorted from blood, sampled in a trial of the OX40 agonist ivuxolimab. The clonotype was recovered from an adult with an advanced solid tumor such as melanoma, head and neck, liver or kidney cancer. This chain joins TRBV27 and TRBJ2-1; 7 nucleotides match TRBD1. The CDR3 bases are TGTGCCAGCAGTATCCGACAGGGCTCATCCTACAATGAGCAGTTCTTC. Translation: CASSIRQGSSYNEQFF.